The text below deals with one TCR beta chain. The sample belongs to a study of blood T cell repertoires in COVID-19. Turning to the study itself: Whether acute or convalescent, the COVID-19 samples came from the United States, Italy and Spain.

CDR1 is LGHDT and CDR2 is YNNKEL in the germline V gene (reference sequence). CDR3 length: 14 residues. The V end lost 4 bases, the J end lost 4 bases, and 13 bases lay between the germline ends. In the original processing: The assay estimated nucleated cells by amplifying reference gene primers. Some clones are missing from TCRdb's copy, which holds only in-frame ones; the method was immunoSEQ multiplex PCR. The V and J calls and clone size come from that table; D and trimming were worked out from the DNA. The top ten clones hold approximately 5% of a sample with 40,000 or so clones, nearly 90% of them seen once.

The chain recombines TRBV3-1 (or the pseudogene TRBV3-2) with TRBJ1-2; D possibly corresponds to TRBD1 (5 bases). This TCR came from a man aged 55 to 70 with COVID-19, enrolled during active disease. Sample: peripheral blood. The CDR3 DNA follows: TGTGCCAGCAGCCGGGGAGGGGTCGGCTATGGCTACACCTTC. It translates to CASSRGGVGYGYTF.